These 28 T cell receptor beta chains share one sample of origin, sequenced in a study of cytomegalovirus exposure and HLA in healthy donors. Primers included in the PCR were 60 Vbeta and 13 Jbeta primers. TCRdb's copy holds only in-frame clones and misses some; the assay was immunoSEQ multiplex PCR. The data contain about 120,000 clones, around 75% of them singletons. Sequences were obtained from PBMCs. The source of these receptors is a woman between 35 and 50 years old in good health and CMV-seropositive.

The chain carries TRBV6-1 and TRBJ2-7; weak D call: TRBD2 (5 bases). Germline lookup yields CDR1 MNHNS and CDR2 SASEGT. Trimming cost V 1 base and J 0 bases, with 7 bases left between them. The CDR3 consists of 14 residues. The CDR3 region is CASSEGGSSYEQYF. The CDR3 DNA is TGTGCCAGCAGTGAAGGTGGGAGCTCCTACGAGCAGTACTTC.

The DNA for the CDR3 is TGCGCCAGCAGTCGGGGACAGTTGAGCTCCTACAATGAGCAGTTCTTC. Amino acids: CASSRGQLSSYNEQFF. The V call is TRBV23-1, the J call TRBJ2-1, with 7 bases matching TRBD1. TRBV23-1 has ORF status, its function being uncertain. The length of the CDR3 is 16 residues. The ends lost 4 bases at V and 0 bases at J; junction bases unmatched: 6.

The chain couples TRBV4-3 to TRBJ2-1; TRBD2 might be the D (6 bases). This CDR3 has 14 amino acids. CDR1 is LGHNA and CDR2 is YSLEER in the germline V gene. V shed 0 bases and J shed 8 bases, with 11 bases lying between them. Here the CDR3 reads CASSQDGGADEQFF. The CDR3 region has the DNA TGCGCCAGCAGCCAAGACGGAGGGGCGGATGAGCAGTTCTTC.

The chain employs TRBV6-6 and TRBJ2-3; 9 nucleotides agree with TRBD2. This CDR3 is built from 15 residues. The V gene's germline CDR1 is MNHNY and CDR2 SVGAGI (reference sequence). J lost 2 bases, V lost 5 bases, and 5 bases had no gene match. The CDR3: CASSATSGYTDTQYF. The CDR3 DNA sequence: TGTGCCAGCAGTGCGACTAGCGGTTACACAGATACGCAGTATTTT.

V and J are TRBV7-2 and TRBJ2-2, with 13 bases identical to TRBD2. The germline gives CDR1 SGHTA, CDR2 FQGNSA. Trimming cost V 1 base and J 3 bases; bases outside gene matches: 5. The CDR3 length is 18 residues. Here the CDR3 DNA reads TGTGCCAGCAGCTTAGTAGCGGGACTAGCGGGGCACACCGGGGAGCTGTTTTTT. It codes for CASSLVAGLAGHTGELFF.

V and J are TRBV7-2 and TRBJ2-7, with TRBD2 as a possible D gene (6 bases). V was trimmed by 6 bases and J by 4 bases, leaving 22 bases between them. The germline V gene has CDR1 SGHTA and CDR2 FQGNSA. The CDR3 is made up of 16 amino acids. As DNA, the CDR3 is TGTGCCAGCAGTTTTCGTAGCGGAGAACTAATGTACGAGCAGTACTTC. It yields the protein CASSFRSGELMYEQYF. The complete variable domain, with remaining parts taken from reference TRBV7-2 and TRBJ2-7, reads GAGVSQSPSNKVTEKGKDVELRCDPISGHTALYWYRQSLGQGLEFLIYFQGNSAPDKSGLPSDRFSAERTGGSVSTLTIQRTQQEDSAVYLCASSFRSGELMYEQYFGPGTRLTVT.

This clone occurred a few times. The gene calls are TRBV2 and TRBJ2-3; 9 bases align to TRBD1. Germline V lookup: CDR1 SNHLY, CDR2 FYNNEI. CDR3 length: 14 residues. The trim removed 8 bases at V and 0 bases at J, leaving 3 bases unmatched. CDR3 nucleotides: TGTGCCAGCGGGGACAGGGTCAGCACAGATACGCAGTATTTT. Translating it yields CASGDRVSTDTQYF.

This chain uses TRBV6-1 with TRBJ1-2; 7 bases match TRBD1. From germline, CDR1 is MNHNS and CDR2 SASEGT. With V trimmed by 5 bases and J by 8 bases, 8 bases remained unmatched. This CDR3 comprises 13 residues. CDR3 sequence reads: CASSIDRVWGYTF. In DNA form, the CDR3 reads TGTGCCAGCAGTATCGACAGGGTGTGGGGCTACACCTTC.

This CDR3 is CASSYRTDGYTF. CDR3 sequence (DNA): TGTGCCAGCAGTTACAGAACGGATGGCTACACCTTC. The chain is built from TRBV6-6 and TRBJ1-2; D is unresolved. This CDR3 contains 12 residues. Germline V CDR1 and CDR2: MNHNY, SVGAGI (reference sequence). V was pared by 2 bases and J by 6 bases, with 7 bases between.

This clone was found a few times. V and J are TRBV19 and TRBJ1-1; 9 bases are shared with TRBD1. The germline V gene encodes CDR1 LNHDA and CDR2 SQIVND (reference sequence). With 5 bases clipped from V and 5 bases from J, the junction kept 3 bases outside the gene matches. The CDR3 totals 13 residues. Here the CDR3 reads CASSGTGLTEAFF. The CDR3 coding sequence is TGTGCCAGTAGTGGGACAGGGTTGACTGAAGCTTTCTTT. Complete variable domain (other parts from reference TRBV19 and TRBJ1-1): DGGITQSPKYLFRKEGQNVTLSCEQNLNHDAMYWYRQDPGQGLRLIYYSQIVNDFQKGDIAEGYSVSREKKESFPLTVTSAQKNPTAFYLCASSGTGLTEAFFGQGTRLTVV.

The chain links TRBV30 to TRBJ1-3; tentatively, D is TRBD1 (5 bases). The germline V gene encodes CDR1 GTSNPN and CDR2 SVGIG (reference sequence). The CDR3 extends over 12 amino acids. With 2 bases removed from V and 6 bases from J, the gap between germline ends came to 8 bases. The CDR3 here is CAWSRRANTIYF. In DNA, the CDR3 is TGTGCCTGGAGTCGCAGGGCAAACACCATATATTTT.

This chain uses TRBV6-6 with TRBJ1-1; 9 positions agree with TRBD1. Germline values: CDR1 MNHNY, CDR2 SVGAGI (reference sequence). V dropped 6 bases and J dropped 1; count of bases not matched to a gene: 9. CDR3 size: 16 residues. The CDR3 spells CASREIWTGENTEAFF. CDR3 bases: TGTGCCAGCAGGGAGATCTGGACAGGGGAGAACACTGAAGCTTTCTTT.

This clone was counted a few times. This chain connects TRBV10-1 to TRBJ2-3; 16 nucleotides align to TRBD2. The CDR3 has 23 residues. CDR1 WNHNN and CDR2 SYGVQD come from the germline V gene (reference sequence). V was pared by 2 bases and J by 2 bases, with 19 bases of the junction left unmatched. In nucleotides, the CDR3 is TGCGCCAGCAGTGAGCGGGGGGCCATTCCGGGACTAGCGGGAGGGGGGGCCACAGATACGCAGTATTTT. This encodes CASSERGAIPGLAGGGATDTQYF.

The CDR3 region is CAWSVLENTEAFF. DNA for the CDR3: TGTGCCTGGAGTGTACTTGAGAACACTGAAGCTTTCTTT. The chain combines TRBV30 with TRBJ1-1; no clear D gene. In germline, CDR1 is GTSNPN, CDR2 SVGIG (reference sequence). The V end was cut by 0 bases, the J end by 1 base, with 6 bases between. The CDR3 extends over 13 amino acids.

This chain joins TRBV30 and TRBJ1-4; D is ambiguous. Trimming removed 2 bases at V and 8 bases at J, with 15 bases between. The CDR3 contains 14 residues. Germline V CDR1 and CDR2: GTSNPN, SVGIG (reference sequence). This CDR3 is CAWSIAPRGEKLFF. The CDR3, as DNA: TGTGCCTGGAGTATAGCGCCGAGAGGCGAAAAACTGTTTTTT. Using reference TRBV30 and TRBJ1-4 for the parts outside the CDR3, the full variable domain is SQTIHQWPATLVQPVGSPLSLECTVEGTSNPNLYWYRQAAGRGLQLLFYSVGIGQISSEVPQNLSASRPQDRQFILSSKKLLLSDSGFYLCAWSIAPRGEKLFFGSGTQLSVL.

This clone was seen a few times. The J gene is TRBJ2-7, the V gene TRBV27, with D tentatively TRBD1 (6 bases). This CDR3 has 14 residues. The germline V gene encodes CDR1 MNHEY and CDR2 SMNVEV (reference sequence). The V end lost 4 bases, the J end lost 3 bases, and 13 bases lay between the germline ends. This chain's CDR3 is CASSSSGHSYEQYF. Here the CDR3 DNA reads TGTGCCAGCAGTTCATCGGGACATAGCTACGAGCAGTACTTC.

In its sample, this clone was seen once. The CDR3 loop reads CASRQVPGNTIYF. The CDR3 bases are TGTGCCAGCAGACAGGTTCCTGGAAACACCATATATTTT. The V gene is TRBV25-1, the J gene TRBJ1-3, with a possible D match to TRBD1 (5 bases). CDR1 MGHDK and CDR2 SYGVNS come from the germline V gene. Trimming cost V 6 bases and J 2 bases, with 8 bases left between them. This CDR3 is built from 13 residues.

The rearrangement uses TRBV30 and TRBJ1-4; possibly TRBD1 for D (5 bases). The V gene lost 3 bases and the J gene lost 7 bases, with 12 bases spanning the gap. The CDR3 totals 13 residues. In germline, CDR1 is GTSNPN, CDR2 SVGIG (reference sequence). For the CDR3, the DNA is TGTGCCTGGAGGACCGGGGGTGGTGAAAAACTGTTTTTT. Translation: CAWRTGGGEKLFF.

J is TRBJ2-3 and V is TRBV27; TRBD1 matches 8 bases. The CDR3 runs 14 residues. With V trimmed by 5 bases and J by 1 base, 2 bases remained unmatched. Germline V CDR1 and CDR2: MNHEY, SMNVEV (reference sequence). CDR3 DNA: TGTGCCAGCAGTACGACAGGGGGCACAGATACGCAGTATTTT. Its translation: CASSTTGGTDTQYF.

V is TRBV6-6 and J is TRBJ2-3; 11 bases match TRBD2. CDR3 length equals 16 residues. Germline V gene lookup returns CDR1 MNHNY and CDR2 SVGAGI (reference sequence). The trim removed 5 bases at V and 5 bases at J, leaving 9 bases unmatched. The CDR3 region is CASSILAGGYGDTQYF. The CDR3 nucleotides read TGTGCCAGCAGTATCCTAGCGGGGGGCTACGGAGATACGCAGTATTTT.

This clone has just one count. The chain joins TRBV7-9 to TRBJ2-7, with TRBD2 identical over 10 bases. V trimming: 4 bases; J trimming: 2 bases; junction bases outside the gene matches: 2. In germline, CDR1 is SEHNR, CDR2 FQNEAQ (reference sequence). The CDR3 loop spans 14 amino acids. CDR3 DNA sequence: TGTGCCAGCAGCTCTAGCGGGAGTACCTACGAGCAGTACTTC. The encoded protein is CASSSSGSTYEQYF. Combining the CDR3 with reference TRBV7-9 and TRBJ2-7 gives the whole variable domain DTGVSQNPRHKITKRGQNVTFRCDPISEHNRLYWYRQTLGQGPEFLTYFQNEAQLEKSRLLSDRFSAERPKGSFSTLEIQRTEQGDSAMYLCASSSSGSTYEQYFGPGTRLTVT.

This chain links TRBV18 with TRBJ2-6, with 7 bases aligning to TRBD1. Trimming at V came to 6 bases and at J to 3 bases, leaving 8 bases not matched to a gene. The CDR3 has 16 residues. Germline-derived CDR1 and CDR2 are KGHSH and LQKENI. CDR3 region: CASSQQGMSGANVLTF. CDR3 bases: TGTGCCAGCTCTCAACAGGGGATGAGTGGGGCCAACGTCCTGACTTTC. Combining the CDR3 with reference TRBV18 and TRBJ2-6 gives the whole variable domain NAGVMQNPRHLVRRRGQEARLRCSPMKGHSHVYWYRQLPEEGLKFMVYLQKENIIDESGMPKERFSAEFPKEGPSILRIQQVVRGDSAAYFCASSQQGMSGANVLTFGAGSRLTVL.

This clone appeared once. V usage is TRBV19 and J usage is TRBJ1-1, with D unresolved. This CDR3 is built from 14 residues. V lost 6 bases, J lost 1 base, and 12 bases lay in between. Germline loops: CDR1 LNHDA, CDR2 SQIVND (reference sequence). The CDR3 sequence is CASRQPGENTEAFF. The DNA of the CDR3 is TGTGCCAGTAGACAGCCCGGGGAGAACACTGAAGCTTTCTTT. Variable domain in full (rest from reference TRBV19 and TRBJ1-1): DGGITQSPKYLFRKEGQNVTLSCEQNLNHDAMYWYRQDPGQGLRLIYYSQIVNDFQKGDIAEGYSVSREKKESFPLTVTSAQKNPTAFYLCASRQPGENTEAFFGQGTRLTVV.

The V gene is TRBV7-6, the J gene TRBJ2-6, with D unresolved. V gave up 1 base and J gave up 0 bases, with 4 bases separating them. The CDR3 sequence is 15 residues long. The germline gives CDR1 SGHVS, CDR2 FNYEAQ. For the CDR3, the DNA is TGTGCCAGCAGCTTAGGCGGCTCTGGGGCCAACGTCCTGACTTTC. This encodes CASSLGGSGANVLTF.

The rearrangement uses TRBV19 and TRBJ2-3, with 9 bases that match TRBD2. J was trimmed by 1 base and V by 5 bases; bases with no gene match: 7. CDR1 is LNHDA, CDR2 SQIVND, per germline (reference sequence). This CDR3 region has 16 residues. CDR3 DNA: TGTGCCAGTAGTGTGACTAGCGGCCTCGGCACAGATACGCAGTATTTT. As protein: CASSVTSGLGTDTQYF.

The chain couples TRBV4-1 to TRBJ2-7; TRBD1 aligns across 9 bases. Germline CDR1 reads MGHRA; CDR2 reads YSYEKL. The length of the CDR3 is 16 residues. V shed 3 bases, J shed 2 bases, and the junction held 8 bases outside the gene matches. This CDR3 is CASSQSLGQGTYEQYF. The CDR3 coding sequence is TGCGCCAGCAGCCAGAGCCTGGGACAGGGTACCTACGAGCAGTACTTC.

In its sample, this clone was seen once. V usage is TRBV4-3 and J usage is TRBJ1-5, with no clear D. The CDR3 is 14 amino acids. Trimming left V 6 bases short and J 5 bases short, with 14 bases between. Germline CDR1 LGHNA, CDR2 YSLEER. CDR3 residues: CASSKDLAHQPQHF. The CDR3 DNA sequence: TGCGCCAGCAGTAAGGACCTAGCCCATCAGCCCCAGCATTTT.

The chain recombines TRBV7-2 with TRBJ2-5; 16 nucleotides agree with TRBD2. CDR3 size: 17 residues. Germline values: CDR1 SGHTA, CDR2 FQGNSA. After removal of 3 bases from V and 4 bases from J, the junction contained 5 bases not matched to a gene. This chain's CDR3 is CASSLGLAGGPGETQYF. In nucleotides, the CDR3 is TGTGCCAGCAGCTTGGGACTAGCGGGAGGGCCAGGAGAGACCCAGTACTTC. The full variable domain, its missing parts supplied by reference TRBV7-2 and TRBJ2-5, is GAGVSQSPSNKVTEKGKDVELRCDPISGHTALYWYRQSLGQGLEFLIYFQGNSAPDKSGLPSDRFSAERTGGSVSTLTIQRTQQEDSAVYLCASSLGLAGGPGETQYFGPGTRLLVL.